The next 20 T cell receptor beta chains were all read from a single sample in a study of shared clonotypes between healthy human individuals (dated by TCRdb to the early 2020s). Library prep was done by the immunoSEQ multiplex PCR assay. TCRdb carries this immuneACCESS record with in-frame sequences only. Its versions omit some clonotypes, under half of them owing to an unresolved V gene in the studies checked, with the rest unexplained. A total of more than 900,000 clones appear in this sample, 75% to 80% of them only once. Roughly 0.57% of the sample comes from the top ten. Sequencing input: memory CD4+ T cells from PBMCs. Per the publication, the cell subset or site label means: CD45RA-negative fraction. The receptor source for this set is a young man in good health. Some clones in this sample may be carry-over from other donors' samples.

The chain links TRBV5-1 to TRBJ2-1; 12 bases match TRBD2. The CDR3 sequence is 17 residues long. V shed 0 bases and J 6 bases; nucleotides not matched to a gene: 7. The germline gives CDR1 SGHRS, CDR2 YFSETQ. In nucleotides, the CDR3 is TGCGCCAGCAGCTTGGGTACTAGCGGGAGGATGAGCAATGAGCAGTTCTTC. Translated: CASSLGTSGRMSNEQFF.

The chain recombines TRBV2 with TRBJ1-2; TRBD1 is a possible D gene (5 bases). V lost 8 bases and J lost 1, with 14 bases in between. This CDR3 region has 14 residues. CDR1 is SNHLY and CDR2 is FYNNEI in the germline V gene. CDR3 sequence (DNA): TGTGCCAGCGGGACCGGGAGCATTAACTATGGCTACACCTTC. Protein product: CASGTGSINYGYTF.

In regard to this clone: A far larger clone lies a single base away; this is likely a read error. This same CDR3 is encoded by further DNA sequences in the sample. The chain has TRBV27 and TRBJ1-5, with D possibly matching TRBD1 (5 bases). Trimming left V 5 bases short and J 6 bases short, with 14 bases between. CDR3 size: 14 residues. In germline, CDR1 is MNHEY, CDR2 SMNVEV (reference sequence). The CDR3 coding sequence is TGTGCCAGCAGTCCCAGGGTGGGGAGTCAGCCCCAGCATTTT. It is translated as CASSPRVGSQPQHF.

This rearrangement joins TRBV11-2 to TRBJ2-3; no firm D call. Trimming cost V 4 bases and J 5 bases, with 10 bases left between them. The germline CDR1 and CDR2 sequences are SGHAT and FQNNGV. This CDR3 is 13 amino acids long. CDR3 in amino acids: CASSSGRGDTQYF. The CDR3 nucleotides read TGTGCCAGCAGCTCCGGAAGAGGAGATACGCAGTATTTT.

This clone was seen ten or more times. The sample holds other DNA sequences that translate to the same CDR3. This sequence joins TRBV10-3 and TRBJ1-3; D unresolved. Germline CDR1 and CDR2: ENHRY and SYGVKD. Trimming pared 4 bases from V and 0 bases from J, leaving 7 bases between. CDR3 length: 14 amino acids. The chain's CDR3 is CAISAVSSGNTIYF. The DNA of the CDR3 is TGTGCCATCAGTGCCGTGAGCTCTGGAAACACCATATATTTT.

J is TRBJ2-5 and V is TRBV5-1, with 10 nucleotides matching TRBD1. The ends lost 0 bases at V and 4 bases at J; junction bases unmatched: 6. Germline lookup yields CDR1 SGHRS and CDR2 YFSETQ. This CDR3 is built from 16 residues. CDR3 bases: TGCGCCAGCAGCTTGGGGGACAGGGGAAGATTAGAGACCCAGTACTTC. It is translated as CASSLGDRGRLETQYF. The complete variable domain, with remaining parts taken from reference TRBV5-1 and TRBJ2-5, reads KAGVTQTPRYLIKTRGQQVTLSCSPISGHRSVSWYQQTPGQGLQFLFEYFSETQRNKGNFPGRFSGRQFSNSRSEMNVSTLELGDSALYLCASSLGDRGRLETQYFGPGTRLLVL.

The chain links TRBV19 to TRBJ2-7; perhaps D is TRBD1 or TRBD2 (5 bases each). Trimming pared 6 bases from V and 3 bases from J, leaving 9 bases between. From germline, CDR1 is LNHDA and CDR2 SQIVND (reference sequence). This CDR3 spans 12 amino acids. CDR3: CASRGRVYEQYF. CDR3 DNA sequence: TGTGCCAGTAGGGGACGGGTCTACGAGCAGTACTTC.

This chain uses TRBV5-4 with TRBJ2-5; 9 nucleotides agree with TRBD1. The CDR3 totals 16 residues. V dropped 5 bases and J dropped 3; count of bases not matched to a gene: 11. Germline CDR1 SGHNT, CDR2 YYREEE (reference sequence). CDR3 in amino acids: CASSSRTGVAEETQYF. CDR3 nucleotides: TGTGCCAGCAGTTCGCGGACAGGGGTTGCGGAAGAGACCCAGTACTTC.

The chain has TRBV7-2 and TRBJ1-1, with TRBD1 as a possible D gene (5 bases). The germline V gene encodes CDR1 SGHTA and CDR2 FQGNSA. This CDR3 is 12 amino acids long. Trimming took 3 bases from V and 6 from J, leaving 8 bases between them. Here the CDR3 DNA reads TGTGCCAGCAGCTTCGACAGTGCTGAAGCTTTCTTT. This gives the protein CASSFDSAEAFF.

The chain is built from TRBV7-3 and TRBJ1-5; no clear D. Germline V CDR1 and CDR2: SGHTA, FQGTGA. The CDR3 totals 13 residues. Trimming removed 10 bases from V and 4 bases from J, with 14 bases in between. The CDR3 DNA sequence: TGTGCCACATCGTTAGGGAATAATCAGCCCCAGCATTTT. It yields the protein CATSLGNNQPQHF.

Turning to this clone: This clone may be a read error of a much larger clone one base away. The sample contains more than one DNA sequence encoding this CDR3. The CDR3 DNA reads TGTGCCTGGAGCGTACGGCGGGAGGGCTTCTACGAGCAGTACTTC. Its translation is CAWSVRREGFYEQYF. The J gene is TRBJ2-7, the V gene TRBV30, with TRBD2 matching 9 bases. CDR1 and CDR2 (germline): GTSNPN, SVGIG (reference sequence). The CDR3 sequence is 15 residues long. V shed 3 bases, J shed 3 bases, and the junction held 9 bases outside the gene matches.

The chain recombines TRBV7-9 with TRBJ1-1, with TRBD1 identical over 8 bases. This CDR3 has 14 residues. The V gene end was trimmed by 5 bases and the J gene end by 1 base; junction bases not matched to a gene: 3. CDR1 and CDR2 from the germline V gene are SEHNR and FQNEAQ (reference sequence). The CDR3 loop reads CASSIGQGNTEAFF. CDR3 bases: TGTGCCAGCAGCATAGGACAGGGGAACACTGAAGCTTTCTTT.

V and J are TRBV11-3 and TRBJ2-7; no firm D call. V was cut by 1 base and J by 3 bases, with 7 bases left in between. Germline CDR1 reads SGHNT; CDR2 reads YENEEA. This CDR3 contains 13 residues. This CDR3 is CASSLVSGYEQYF. CDR3 sequence (DNA): TGTGCCAGCAGCTTAGTATCGGGCTACGAGCAGTACTTC.

The chain joins TRBV18 to TRBJ1-1; TRBD1 aligns across 7 bases. Germline CDR1 reads KGHSH; CDR2 reads LQKENI. J was trimmed by 0 bases and V by 8 bases; bases with no gene match: 3. CDR3 size: 13 residues. DNA for the CDR3: TGTGCCAGCCGACAGGGAATGAACACTGAAGCTTTCTTT. This codes for CASRQGMNTEAFF.

Concerning this clone itself: Given a much more abundant clone one base away, this may be a read error. The chain joins TRBV2 to TRBJ2-7; D gene uncertain. Per the germline V gene, CDR1 is SNHLY and CDR2 is FYNNEI. The V gene lost 5 bases and the J gene lost 4 bases, with 6 bases spanning the gap. The CDR3 has 11 residues. CDR3 residues: CASSYGYEQYF. The CDR3 DNA is TGTGCCAGCAGTTACGGGTACGAGCAGTACTTC.

This chain joins TRBV28 and TRBJ2-2, with TRBD1 identical over 11 bases. This CDR3 spans 16 amino acids. Unmatched junction bases numbered 10, after V lost 4 bases and J lost 9 bases. Germline V CDR1 and CDR2: MDHEN, SYDVKM. The CDR3 coding sequence is TGTGCCAGCAGTTCCCCCGGGACAGGGGGAAGAAGGGAGCTGTTTTTT. Its translation is CASSSPGTGGRRELFF.

CDR3 region: CASDRGRGLETQYF. In DNA, the CDR3 is TGTGCCAGCGACAGGGGGCGCGGATTAGAGACCCAGTACTTC. The rearrangement uses TRBV7-9 and TRBJ2-5; TRBD1 matches at 10 bases. The CDR3 loop spans 14 amino acids. V shed 8 bases, J shed 4 bases, and the junction held 7 bases outside the gene matches. CDR1 is SEHNR and CDR2 is FQNEAQ in the germline V gene (reference sequence).

This clone was observed at least ten times. The chain carries TRBV7-2 and TRBJ1-2; a weak D match, TRBD1 (6 bases). This CDR3 has 15 residues. Trimming removed 2 bases from V and 1 base from J, with 11 bases in between. Germline V gene sequence: CDR1 SGHTA, CDR2 FQGNSA. DNA for the CDR3: TGTGCCAGCAGCTTATTCCGGGGGCTTAACTATGGCTACACCTTC. The encoded protein is CASSLFRGLNYGYTF.

V and J are TRBV6-1 and TRBJ2-7; 9 bases align to TRBD1. Unmatched junction bases numbered 8, after V lost 3 bases and J lost 5 bases. There are 15 residues in the CDR3. Looked up from germline, CDR1 is MNHNS and CDR2 is SASEGT. The chain's CDR3 is CASSDPGQGVNEQYF. The CDR3 coding sequence is TGTGCCAGCAGTGACCCGGGACAGGGTGTTAACGAGCAGTACTTC.

This clone was detected only a few times. CDR3 DNA sequence: TGTGCCACCGCCGGACAGGGGGTTCACTCCTCTGGCTACACCTTC. It is translated as CATAGQGVHSSGYTF. The chain couples TRBV6-6 to TRBJ1-2; TRBD1 matches at 10 bases. The V gene end was trimmed by 10 bases and the J gene end by 7 bases; junction bases not matched to a gene: 15. The CDR3 runs 15 residues. Per germline, CDR1 MNHNY and CDR2 SVGAGI (reference sequence).